This T cell receptor beta chain stems from a study of cytomegalovirus exposure and HLA in healthy donors. Study-wide points: Sequencing likely generated an artifact that appeared as a cluster of highly shared sequence variants. A few of the chains that were CMV-associated were confirmed in vitro to be specific for CMV antigens. Later on, analysis showed that most CMV-associated TCR beta chains appeared to be HLA-restricted. Analysis was carried out at a later point, and it linked a missense DCLRE1C variant to TCR beta V- and J-gene trimming.

CDR1 is SGHDT, CDR2 YYEEEE, per germline. The CDR3 loop spans 12 amino acids. Between the trimmed V and J ends, which lost 2 bases and 5 bases, there was a span of 7 bases. This clone was detected a few times. The antigen remains unidentified. The PCR had 60 Vbeta and 13 Jbeta primers. The repertoire was sequenced with immunoSEQ multiplex PCR; TCRdb's copy has only in-frame clones and lacks some. The sample lists around 150,000 clones, around 80% occurring once. Sequenced: PBMCs. The chain carries TRBV5-6 and TRBJ2-5; no clear D gene. The TCR comes from a young man in good health. Written as DNA, the CDR3 is TGTGCCAGCAGCTTAACGCGGGAGACCCAGTACTTC. Its protein product is CASSLTRETQYF.